The following is a T cell receptor (beta chain) sequence with its context. Original processing methods: Estimated nucleated cell counts came from reference gene primer amplification. Profiling relied on immunoSEQ multiplex PCR, and the TCRdb table lists in-frame clones only, not all of them. The V and J calls and clone size come from that table; D and trimming were worked out from the DNA. The sample holds about 190,000 clones, about 86% seen once. This specimen belongs to a study of blood T cell repertoires in COVID-19. The overall study: Donors in the United States, Italy and Spain gave samples during acute or convalescent COVID-19. PBMCs, B-cell-depleted T cells, or T cells provided the cDNA or gDNA that made up the material.

Germline CDR1 is MNHEY and CDR2 is SVGEGT. The CDR3 covers 17 residues. V shed 0 bases, J shed 2 bases, and the junction held 9 bases outside the gene matches. V usage is TRBV6-2 or TRBV6-3 and J usage is TRBJ1-2, with 7 bases aligning to TRBD1. Specimen: peripheral blood. The source of this sequence is a man aged 25 to 40 with active or convalescent COVID-19. CDR3 nucleotide sequence: TGTGCCAGCAGTTACTCTATCCGGGACAGTCTAAACTATGGCTACACCTTC. This translates into CASSYSIRDSLNYGYTF.